What follows describes a single T cell receptor beta chain. This sample stems from a study of PD-L1 blockade in urothelial cancer. On the study more broadly: Samples came from 3 weeks, at the second dose, and 6 weeks into treatment. Among blood samples, the median T cell count was around 150,000.

Libraries were prepared by immunoSEQ multiplex PCR; TCRdb keeps only in-frame clonotypes and omits some of them. The table lists tens of thousands of clones, about 85% of them singletons. The germline CDR1 and CDR2 sequences are LNHDA and SQIVND (reference sequence). CDR3 length: 13 residues. V shed 5 bases, J shed 5 bases, and the junction held 3 bases outside the gene matches. This sample's time point: pretreatment peripheral blood. This TCR was sampled from a man aged 35-49 years with urothelial cancer. The sequencing used PBMCs, collected around atezolizumab (anti-PD-L1) treatment. V usage is TRBV19 and J usage is TRBJ1-5; 7 bases are shared with TRBD1. The CDR3 spells CASSEGAHQPQHF. The CDR3 nucleotides are TGTGCCAGTAGTGAGGGGGCCCATCAGCCCCAGCATTTT.